The 27 T cell receptor beta chains listed next were all sequenced from one sample in a study of cytomegalovirus exposure and HLA in healthy donors. With 60 Vbeta and 13 Jbeta primers, the PCR was carried out. Here immunoSEQ multiplex PCR was the method, and the copy in TCRdb shows in-frame clones only, minus some. The sample table includes about 170,000 clones. Sequencing input: PBMCs. These receptors all stem from a woman in her fifties or sixties in good health and CMV-seronegative.

The V call is TRBV10-3, the J call TRBJ1-1; possibly TRBD1 for D (6 bases). The CDR3 has 15 amino acids. The germline CDR1 and CDR2 sequences are ENHRY and SYGVKD. Trimming removed 0 bases from V and 1 base from J, with 9 bases in between. The CDR3 region is CAISESNRANTEAFF. Written as DNA, the CDR3 is TGTGCCATCAGTGAGTCGAACAGGGCGAACACTGAAGCTTTCTTT.

The chain has TRBV6-6 and TRBJ1-3; D may be TRBD1 (6 bases). CDR1 is MNHNY and CDR2 is SVGAGI in the germline V gene (reference sequence). The CDR3 is 16 residues long. V was shortened by 4 bases and J by 0 bases, with 13 bases between the two germline ends. The CDR3 region has the DNA TGTGCCAGCAGTTTTCCAGGGGATTACTCTGGAAACACCATATATTTT. Protein sequence: CASSFPGDYSGNTIYF.

The chain combines TRBV7-2 with TRBJ2-7, with D uncertain. The V gene lost 5 bases and the J gene lost 2 bases, with 10 bases spanning the gap. CDR3 length: 13 residues. The germline gives CDR1 SGHTA, CDR2 FQGNSA. The CDR3 spells CASSPRHAYEQYF. The CDR3 nucleotides are TGTGCCAGCAGCCCCAGGCATGCCTACGAGCAGTACTTC.

This chain links TRBV14 with TRBJ2-2; unclear D gene. V lost 5 bases to trimming and J lost 7 bases, with 11 bases between them. Germline CDR1 reads SGHDN; CDR2 reads FVKESK. This CDR3 is 13 amino acids long. CDR3 loop: CASSSLGVGELFF. DNA of the CDR3: TGTGCCAGCAGCTCCTTAGGAGTCGGGGAGCTGTTTTTT.

The genes are TRBV10-3 and TRBJ1-1, with D uncertain. The V end lost 2 bases, the J end lost 2 bases, and 6 bases lay between the germline ends. The germline V gene has CDR1 ENHRY and CDR2 SYGVKD. This CDR3 region has 13 residues. CDR3 region: CAISEGSNTEAFF. DNA for the CDR3: TGTGCCATCAGTGAGGGGAGTAACACTGAAGCTTTCTTT.

V and J are TRBV7-3 and TRBJ2-1; D ambiguous. The CDR3 has 15 residues. The V end lost 1 base, the J end lost 1 base, and 8 bases lay between the germline ends. The germline gives CDR1 SGHTA, CDR2 FQGTGA. Here the CDR3 reads CASSLRQRSYNEQFF. The DNA of the CDR3 is TGTGCCAGCAGCTTAAGGCAGCGTTCCTACAATGAGCAGTTCTTC.

This sequence joins TRBV9 and TRBJ1-1, with TRBD1 matching 9 bases. Germline-derived CDR1 and CDR2 are SGDLS and YYNGEE. There are 17 residues in the CDR3. Germline trimming cut 4 bases from V and 1 base from J; bases unmatched to any gene: 11. CDR3 coding DNA: TGTGCCAGCAGCTCATCTGGCGGGGGACAGGGGAACACTGAAGCTTTCTTT. Its protein is CASSSSGGGQGNTEAFF.

This sequence joins TRBV5-4 and TRBJ1-1; 7 bases match TRBD1. The length of the CDR3 is 15 residues. Germline lookup yields CDR1 SGHNT and CDR2 YYREEE (reference sequence). V was pared by 4 bases and J by 1 base, with 7 bases of the junction left unmatched. CDR3 residues: CASSITGTANTEAFF. CDR3 coding DNA: TGTGCCAGCAGCATAACCGGGACAGCGAACACTGAAGCTTTCTTT.

The chain is built from TRBV2 and TRBJ2-7, with D maybe TRBD1 (6 bases). The CDR3 spans 13 residues. Per the germline V gene, CDR1 is SNHLY and CDR2 is FYNNEI. V lost 4 bases and J 4 bases, leaving 11 bases between the germline ends. The CDR3 region is CASSAGVGYEQYF. CDR3 DNA sequence: TGTGCCAGCAGTGCAGGGGTCGGTTACGAGCAGTACTTC.

The chain has TRBV7-7 and TRBJ2-5; D gene uncertain. The CDR3 sequence is 15 residues long. CDR1 is SSHAT and CDR2 is FNYEAQ in the germline V gene (reference sequence). V shed 1 base and J shed 2 bases, with 11 bases lying between them. The CDR3 spells CASSLGPRRQETQYF. For the CDR3, the DNA is TGTGCCAGCAGCTTAGGGCCCCGGAGACAAGAGACCCAGTACTTC.

The gene calls are TRBV5-1 and TRBJ2-7, with 7 bases that match TRBD1. This CDR3 comprises 14 residues. Germline V CDR1 and CDR2: SGHRS, YFSETQ. Trimming at V came to 4 bases and at J to 2 bases, leaving 6 bases not matched to a gene. CDR3 nucleotide sequence: TGCGCCAGCAGCCCCTGGACAGGTGCCTACGAGCAGTACTTC. Its translation: CASSPWTGAYEQYF. The whole variable domain, remainder taken from reference TRBV5-1 and TRBJ2-7, is KAGVTQTPRYLIKTRGQQVTLSCSPISGHRSVSWYQQTPGQGLQFLFEYFSETQRNKGNFPGRFSGRQFSNSRSEMNVSTLELGDSALYLCASSPWTGAYEQYFGPGTRLTVT.

The rearrangement uses TRBV11-2 and TRBJ2-7, with 10 bases that match TRBD2. Trimming at V came to 6 bases and at J to 2 bases, leaving 7 bases not matched to a gene. The germline gives CDR1 SGHAT, CDR2 FQNNGV. This CDR3 is 15 amino acids long. The CDR3 protein is CASRPSGRVAYEQYF. CDR3 bases: TGTGCCAGCAGACCAAGCGGGAGGGTAGCCTACGAGCAGTACTTC.

The chain joins TRBV2 to TRBJ1-1; unclear D gene. The length of the CDR3 is 15 residues. Trimming removed 1 base from V and 5 bases from J, with 14 bases in between. CDR1 is SNHLY, CDR2 FYNNEI, per germline. Here the CDR3 DNA reads TGTGCCAGCAGTGAAGAGGCAGGTGCGTTGACTGAAGCTTTCTTT. This gives the protein CASSEEAGALTEAFF. Full variable domain (outside the CDR3, taken from reference TRBV2 and TRBJ1-1): EPEVTQTPSHQVTQMGQEVILRCVPISNHLYFYWYRQILGQKVEFLVSFYNNEISEKSEIFDDQFSVERPDGSNFTLKIRSTKLEDSAMYFCASSEEAGALTEAFFGQGTRLTVV.

CDR3: CAITSSRDRAYEQYF. The CDR3 DNA reads TGTGCCATCACCTCCTCCCGGGACAGGGCCTACGAGCAGTACTTC. The V and J genes are TRBV10-3 and TRBJ2-7; 9 positions agree with TRBD1. Germline V gene sequence: CDR1 ENHRY, CDR2 SYGVKD. J gave up 2 bases and V 7 bases, and 9 bases lay outside the gene matches. This CDR3 has 15 amino acids.

The gene calls are TRBV7-9 and TRBJ1-1; D remains unclear. This CDR3 has 15 residues. CDR1 SEHNR and CDR2 FQNEAQ come from the germline V gene (reference sequence). V lost 5 bases and J lost 0, with 13 bases in between. This chain's CDR3 is CASSPYATLNTEAFF. Written as DNA, the CDR3 is TGTGCCAGCAGCCCCTATGCCACCTTGAACACTGAAGCTTTCTTT.

The V gene is TRBV12-5, the J gene TRBJ1-6; 9 nucleotides agree with TRBD1. Germline CDR1 reads LGHNT; CDR2 reads FRNRAP. J was trimmed by 7 bases and V by 6 bases; bases with no gene match: 7. This CDR3 spans 15 amino acids. The CDR3 protein is CASGTGQGGNSPLHF. CDR3 bases: TGTGCTAGTGGCACGGGACAGGGAGGCAATTCACCCCTCCACTTT.

The chain uses TRBV6-5 and TRBJ2-2; TRBD1 might be the D (5 bases). Trimming stripped 2 bases from V and 1 base from J, with 11 bases between. This CDR3 has 16 residues. Per germline, CDR1 MNHEY and CDR2 SVGAGI. CDR3 sequence: CASSYLDSVNTGELFF. Here the CDR3 DNA reads TGTGCCAGCAGTTACCTCGACAGCGTGAACACCGGGGAGCTGTTTTTT.

The CDR3 sequence: CASSSYRETEAFF. In DNA, the CDR3 is TGCGCCAGCAGCTCATACAGGGAAACTGAAGCTTTCTTT. J is TRBJ1-1 and V is TRBV5-1; a weak D match, TRBD1 (6 bases). Per germline, CDR1 SGHRS and CDR2 YFSETQ. CDR3 length: 13 amino acids. Deletions cut 3 bases from V and 5 bases from J, with 11 bases between. Filled out from reference TRBV5-1 and TRBJ1-1, the complete variable domain reads KAGVTQTPRYLIKTRGQQVTLSCSPISGHRSVSWYQQTPGQGLQFLFEYFSETQRNKGNFPGRFSGRQFSNSRSEMNVSTLELGDSALYLCASSSYRETEAFFGQGTRLTVV.

The chain employs TRBV9 and TRBJ1-1; perhaps TRBD1 as D (6 bases). V was clipped by 6 bases and J by 1 base, with 13 bases between them. Germline V gene data show CDR1 as SGDLS and CDR2 as YYNGEE. This CDR3 region has 14 residues. The CDR3 region has the DNA TGTGCCAGCAAACAGGGAACCTCGAACACTGAAGCTTTCTTT. This translates into CASKQGTSNTEAFF.

The J gene is TRBJ1-5, the V gene TRBV7-9; D ambiguous. V was trimmed by 5 bases and J by 7 bases, leaving 9 bases between them. The germline V gene encodes CDR1 SEHNR and CDR2 FQNEAQ (reference sequence). The CDR3 totals 12 residues. The CDR3 bases are TGTGCCAGCAGCGCTAGAGGGCAGCCCCAGCATTTT. Its protein product is CASSARGQPQHF. The full variable domain, in which reference TRBV7-9 and TRBJ1-5 provide the parts outside the CDR3, is DTGVSQNPRHKITKRGQNVTFRCDPISEHNRLYWYRQTLGQGPEFLTYFQNEAQLEKSRLLSDRFSAERPKGSFSTLEIQRTEQGDSAMYLCASSARGQPQHFGDGTRLSIL.

J is TRBJ2-2 and V is TRBV14; 12 bases match TRBD2. This CDR3 comprises 17 residues. J gave up 1 base and V 4 bases, and 4 bases lay outside the gene matches. Per germline, CDR1 SGHDN and CDR2 FVKESK. The DNA for the CDR3 is TGTGCCAGCAGCCCCAGACTAGCGGGGGTGAACACCGGGGAGCTGTTTTTT. It yields the protein CASSPRLAGVNTGELFF.

The V gene is TRBV10-3, the J gene TRBJ2-1, with D tentatively TRBD1 (5 bases). Germline V gene sequence: CDR1 ENHRY, CDR2 SYGVKD. This CDR3 has 14 residues. The ends were cut back, 3 bases at V and 4 bases at J, with 10 bases in the middle. CDR3 sequence (DNA): TGTGCCATCAGTGACCCAAGGGGTTACAATGAGCAGTTCTTC. The encoded protein is CAISDPRGYNEQFF.

The chain employs TRBV5-1 and TRBJ2-5, with 9 bases aligning to TRBD2. This CDR3 is built from 20 residues. J was trimmed by 1 base and V by 1 base; bases with no gene match: 17. Germline V gene lookup returns CDR1 SGHRS and CDR2 YFSETQ. CDR3 nucleotide sequence: TGCGCCAGCAGCTTGCGACTAGCGGTTTCCTCGGGAGTCGGCCAAGAGACCCAGTACTTC. It yields the protein CASSLRLAVSSGVGQETQYF.

The chain has TRBV6-6 and TRBJ1-1, with D possibly being TRBD1 (5 bases). V lost 6 bases, J lost 3 bases, and 20 bases lay in between. There are 16 residues in the CDR3. Germline V gene lookup returns CDR1 MNHNY and CDR2 SVGAGI (reference sequence). The CDR3 here is CASSTHRRVRYTEAFF. Written as DNA, the CDR3 is TGTGCCAGCAGCACACACCGCAGGGTTCGGTACACTGAAGCTTTCTTT.

The rearrangement links TRBV29-1 to TRBJ2-5; 7 bases align to TRBD2. V lost 7 bases and J lost 2; bases outside the gene matches: 7. CDR3 size: 13 residues. CDR1 and CDR2 (germline): SQVTM, ANQGSEA. CDR3 DNA: TGCAGCGCCAAACTAGCGATACAAGAGACCCAGTACTTC. Residues: CSAKLAIQETQYF.

This chain links TRBV18 with TRBJ1-5, with 7 bases aligning to TRBD1. This CDR3 is 16 amino acids long. Germline V CDR1 and CDR2: KGHSH, LQKENI. V lost 3 bases and J lost 5; bases outside the gene matches: 10. CDR3 bases: TGTGCCAGCTCACCCACCCCGGGACAGCTAGATCAGCCCCAGCATTTT. It codes for CASSPTPGQLDQPQHF.

The V and J genes are TRBV5-6 and TRBJ2-1, with TRBD1 matching over 7 bases. V was clipped by 4 bases and J by 6 bases; unmatched bases: 10. Per the germline V gene, CDR1 is SGHDT and CDR2 is YYEEEE. The CDR3 is made up of 15 amino acids. The CDR3 coding sequence is TGTGCCAGCAGCCTAAGAGCAGGGGGTTTCAATGAGCAGTTCTTC. The encoded protein is CASSLRAGGFNEQFF. Filled out from reference TRBV5-6 and TRBJ2-1, the complete variable domain reads DAGVTQSPTHLIKTRGQQVTLRCSPKSGHDTVSWYQQALGQGPQFIFQYYEEEERQRGNFPDRFSGHQFPNYSSELNVNALLLGDSALYLCASSLRAGGFNEQFFGPGTRLTVL.